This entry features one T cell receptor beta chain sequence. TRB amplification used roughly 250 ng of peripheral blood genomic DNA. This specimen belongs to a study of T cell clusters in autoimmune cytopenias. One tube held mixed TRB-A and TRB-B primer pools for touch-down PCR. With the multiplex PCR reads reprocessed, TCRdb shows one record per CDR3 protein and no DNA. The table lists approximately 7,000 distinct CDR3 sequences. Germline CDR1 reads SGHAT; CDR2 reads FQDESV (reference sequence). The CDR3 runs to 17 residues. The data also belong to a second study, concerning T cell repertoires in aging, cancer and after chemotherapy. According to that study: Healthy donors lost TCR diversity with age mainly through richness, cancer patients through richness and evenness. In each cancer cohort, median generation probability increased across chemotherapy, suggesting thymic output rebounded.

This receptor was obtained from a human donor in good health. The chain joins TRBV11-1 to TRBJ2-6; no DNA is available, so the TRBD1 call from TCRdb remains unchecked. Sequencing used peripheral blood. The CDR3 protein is CASSLGAGGSGANVLTF.